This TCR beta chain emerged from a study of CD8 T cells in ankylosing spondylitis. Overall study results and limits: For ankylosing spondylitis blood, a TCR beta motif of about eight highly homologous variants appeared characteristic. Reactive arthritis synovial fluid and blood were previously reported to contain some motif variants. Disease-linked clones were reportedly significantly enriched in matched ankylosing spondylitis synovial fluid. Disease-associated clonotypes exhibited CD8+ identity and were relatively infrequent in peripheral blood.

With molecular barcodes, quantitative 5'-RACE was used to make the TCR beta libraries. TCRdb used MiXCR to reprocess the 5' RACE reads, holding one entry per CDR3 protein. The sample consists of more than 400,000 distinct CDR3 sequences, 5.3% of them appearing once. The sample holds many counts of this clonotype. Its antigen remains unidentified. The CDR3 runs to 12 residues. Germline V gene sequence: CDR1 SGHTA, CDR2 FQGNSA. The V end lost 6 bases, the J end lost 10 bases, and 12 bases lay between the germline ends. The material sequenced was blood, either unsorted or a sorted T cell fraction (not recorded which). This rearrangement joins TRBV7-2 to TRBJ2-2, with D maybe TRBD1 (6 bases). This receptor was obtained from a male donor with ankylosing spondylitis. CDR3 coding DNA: TGTGCCAGCAGACGCACAGGGTTGGAGCTGTTTTTT. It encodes CASRRTGLELFF.